This T cell receptor beta chain was recovered during a study of long-term antiretroviral therapy in people with HIV. Turning to this clone: The antigen remains undetermined.

CDR3 length: 15 amino acids. The V gene end was trimmed by 2 bases and the J gene end by 0 bases; junction bases not matched to a gene: 3. Germline values: CDR1 MNHEY, CDR2 SMNVEV (reference sequence). Study observations and caveats: Drawn between the mid-2000s and the late 2010s, the blood was possibly obtained under older ART regimens. Following ART, diversity rose but still fell short of transplant donor controls. Relative to control repertoires, HIV repertoires exhibited narrower CDR3 length ranges. Regardless of time point, clones expanded before ART dominated the repertoire.

A v3.0 immunoSEQ assay was performed at survey level. Assay used: immunoSEQ multiplex PCR; TCRdb lists only in-frame clones, some missing. The table records 15,000 to 20,000 clones, 91% of them present only once. The sequencing here drew on unsorted PBMCs, taken 0.3 years after starting antiretroviral therapy. The sequence was obtained from a man aged 60 to 75 with HIV. The gene calls are TRBV27 and TRBJ2-7; 8 bases are shared with TRBD2. CDR3 in amino acids: CASSLVAGGSYEQYF. The CDR3 DNA is TGTGCCAGCAGTTTAGTGGCGGGAGGCTCCTACGAGCAGTACTTC.